Following are 27 T cell receptor beta chains from one sample sequenced in a study of blood T cell repertoires in COVID-19. Sequenced by immunoSEQ multiplex PCR; TCRdb stores in-frame clones only, minus some. The sample comprises about 52,000 clones, more than 75% of which are singletons, and around a sixth rests with the top ten. Sequenced input: peripheral blood. These receptors were taken from a human donor with active COVID-19. The donor label of this sample is uncertain.

This sequence joins TRBV6-6 and TRBJ1-6, with 8 nucleotides matching TRBD1. This CDR3 has 16 amino acids. The germline CDR1 and CDR2 sequences are MNHNY and SVGAGI (reference sequence). The V and J ends lost 2 bases and 9 bases, in that order; junction bases with no gene match: 9. The CDR3 spells CASSYPYQGAISPLHF. As DNA, the CDR3 is TGTGCCAGCAGTTACCCGTACCAGGGGGCGATTTCACCCCTCCACTTT.

The chain carries TRBV7-6 and TRBJ2-5, with D maybe TRBD2 (6 bases). CDR3 length equals 14 residues. The germline V gene has CDR1 SGHVS and CDR2 FNYEAQ. V shed 5 bases and J shed 2 bases, with 12 bases lying between them. The CDR3 bases are TGTGCCAGCAGCATATACGGGGGACAAGAGACCCAGTACTTC. Its protein product is CASSIYGGQETQYF. Together with reference TRBV7-6 and TRBJ2-5, the CDR3 gives the full variable domain: GAGVSQSPRYKVTKRGQDVALRCDPISGHVSLYWYRQALGQGPEFLTYFNYEAQQDKSGLPNDRFSAERPEGSISTLTIQRTEQRDSAMYRCASSIYGGQETQYFGPGTRLLVL.

The chain is built from TRBV9 and TRBJ1-1; TRBD1 matches at 8 bases. This CDR3 contains 15 residues. From germline, CDR1 is SGDLS and CDR2 YYNGEE. Unmatched junction bases numbered 2, after V lost 0 bases and J lost 1 base. CDR3 nucleotides: TGTGCCAGCAGCGTAGTTGGACAGGGGAACACTGAAGCTTTCTTT. This translates into CASSVVGQGNTEAFF.

The chain links TRBV7-8 to TRBJ2-7; 8 bases agree with TRBD1. The CDR3 consists of 14 residues. With V trimmed by 5 bases and J by 5 bases, 8 bases remained unmatched. CDR1 and CDR2 from the germline V gene are SGHVS and FQNEAQ. The CDR3 region is CASSKTGGGNEQYF. CDR3 in DNA: TGTGCCAGCAGCAAAACAGGGGGAGGAAACGAGCAGTACTTC.

V usage is TRBV19 and J usage is TRBJ2-1; D is possibly TRBD1 (6 bases). This CDR3 comprises 13 residues. V was shortened by 4 bases and J by 4 bases, with 8 bases between the two germline ends. Germline CDR1 and CDR2: LNHDA and SQIVND (reference sequence). The CDR3 spells CASSTDSYNEQFF. DNA for the CDR3: TGTGCCAGTAGTACGGACAGTTACAATGAGCAGTTCTTC. Full variable domain (remainder filled in from reference TRBV19 and TRBJ2-1): DGGITQSPKYLFRKEGQNVTLSCEQNLNHDAMYWYRQDPGQGLRLIYYSQIVNDFQKGDIAEGYSVSREKKESFPLTVTSAQKNPTAFYLCASSTDSYNEQFFGPGTRLTVL.

The rearrangement links TRBV6-5 to TRBJ2-5, with 7 positions matching TRBD2. The trim removed 9 bases at V and 3 bases at J, leaving 7 bases unmatched. Germline V gives CDR1 MNHEY, CDR2 SVGAGI. CDR3 length: 13 amino acids. CDR3 DNA sequence: TGTGCCAGTCGACGGGCGGGGGAAGAGACCCAGTACTTC. It specifies CASRRAGEETQYF.

The J gene is TRBJ2-5, the V gene TRBV27; the match to TRBD1 covers 7 bases. The V gene's germline CDR1 is MNHEY and CDR2 SMNVEV (reference sequence). This CDR3 has 14 amino acids. V lost 3 bases, J lost 4 bases, and 5 bases stayed unmatched. CDR3 protein: CASSFRGSRETQYF. The DNA of the CDR3 is TGTGCCAGCAGTTTCAGGGGGTCACGAGAGACCCAGTACTTC.

V gene TRBV11-3 combines with J gene TRBJ2-1, with D uncertain. The V gene lost 0 bases and the J gene lost 2 bases, with 8 bases spanning the gap. Germline V gene sequence: CDR1 SGHNT, CDR2 YENEEA. There are 15 residues in the CDR3. CDR3 DNA: TGTGCCAGCAGCTTAGAGGTGTCAGCCTACAATGAGCAGTTCTTC. It specifies CASSLEVSAYNEQFF.

This rearrangement joins TRBV11-1 to TRBJ1-3; D not certain. The ends were cut back, 5 bases at V and 0 bases at J, with 11 bases in the middle. Germline V lookup: CDR1 SGHAT, CDR2 FQDESV (reference sequence). This CDR3 is built from 15 residues. The CDR3: CASSRHTRSGNTIYF. The DNA for the CDR3 is TGTGCCAGCAGCCGACATACACGCTCTGGAAACACCATATATTTT.

The CDR3 region is CASSEVLAGGQTQYF. DNA for the CDR3: TGTGCCAGCAGTGAAGTGCTAGCGGGGGGTCAAACGCAGTATTTT. The J gene is TRBJ2-3, the V gene TRBV6-1; TRBD2 matches at 11 bases. This CDR3 spans 15 amino acids. Germline CDR1 and CDR2: MNHNS and SASEGT. The trim removed 1 base at V and 9 bases at J, leaving 6 bases unmatched.

The V gene is TRBV18, the J gene TRBJ2-2, with D hard to call. Germline V gives CDR1 KGHSH, CDR2 LQKENI. Trimming cost V 1 base and J 6 bases, with 9 bases left between them. This CDR3 is built from 14 residues. The CDR3 DNA follows: TGTGCCAGCTCACCACTAACTATGGCCGGGGAGCTGTTTTTT. It specifies CASSPLTMAGELFF.

The CDR3 DNA reads as TGTGCCAGCAGCGATCCGGGGGGAGACTCCTACGAGCAGTACTTC. Translation: CASSDPGGDSYEQYF. The chain uses TRBV6-2 or TRBV6-3 and TRBJ2-7; 7 bases align to TRBD2. Unmatched junction bases numbered 8, after V lost 6 bases and J lost 0 bases. The CDR3 is 15 amino acids. The V gene's germline CDR1 is MNHEY and CDR2 SVGEGT.

This sequence joins TRBV29-1 and TRBJ2-7; no clear D. The CDR3 spans 13 residues. Germline lookup yields CDR1 SQVTM and CDR2 ANQGSEA. V lost 1 base and J 3 bases, leaving 10 bases between the germline ends. The chain's CDR3 is CSVEGAYGYEQYF. CDR3 coding DNA: TGCAGCGTTGAAGGGGCCTACGGCTACGAGCAGTACTTC.

CDR3 in amino acids: CASSDLGQGNQPQHF. CDR3 DNA: TGTGCCAGCAGTGACCTCGGACAGGGCAATCAGCCCCAGCATTTT. The chain is built from TRBV2 and TRBJ1-5; 7 nucleotides match TRBD1. Germline lookup yields CDR1 SNHLY and CDR2 FYNNEI. V lost 3 bases and J lost 2; bases outside the gene matches: 4. This CDR3 region has 15 residues.

This rearrangement joins TRBV7-2 to TRBJ2-7; weak D call: TRBD2 (5 bases). Germline V gene data show CDR1 as SGHTA and CDR2 as FQGNSA. The CDR3 length is 16 residues. Trimming stripped 5 bases from V and 3 bases from J, with 20 bases between. CDR3 in DNA: TGTGCCAGCAGCCCCGAAGAGCCTATTGCGGGCTACGAGCAGTACTTC. This encodes CASSPEEPIAGYEQYF.

This clone has a handful of counts. The chain carries TRBV6-5 and TRBJ1-6; D possibly corresponds to TRBD1 (5 bases). The germline gives CDR1 MNHEY, CDR2 SVGAGI. Between the trimmed V and J ends, which lost 4 bases and 8 bases, there was a span of 9 bases. This CDR3 has 13 residues. DNA of the CDR3: TGTGCCAGCAGTTTGAAACAGGATTCACCCCTCCACTTT. This encodes CASSLKQDSPLHF.

This clone was observed a single time. The CDR3 loop reads CASSFQGWTEAFF. The CDR3 coding sequence is TGTGCCAGCAGCTTCCAGGGCTGGACTGAAGCTTTCTTT. The gene calls are TRBV7-9 and TRBJ1-1, with D perhaps TRBD1 (5 bases). Looked up from germline, CDR1 is SEHNR and CDR2 is FQNEAQ (reference sequence). V was cut by 3 bases and J by 5 bases, with 10 bases left in between. CDR3 length equals 13 residues.

This chain connects TRBV18 to TRBJ2-2; maybe TRBD1 (5 bases). The germline gives CDR1 KGHSH, CDR2 LQKENI. V was clipped by 6 bases and J by 0 bases, with 8 bases between them. The length of the CDR3 is 14 residues. The CDR3 nucleotides read TGTGCCAGCTCGCAGGGCGCGAACACCGGGGAGCTGTTTTTT. Amino acid sequence: CASSQGANTGELFF.

The genes are TRBV3-1 (or the pseudogene TRBV3-2) and TRBJ1-3, with 9 bases identical to TRBD1. The CDR3 totals 17 residues. The germline V gene has CDR1 LGHDT and CDR2 YNNKEL (reference sequence). V lost 4 bases to trimming and J lost 3 bases; unmatched junction nucleotides: 10. The CDR3 spells CASSPQHRGLNGNTIYF. The CDR3 region has the DNA TGTGCCAGCAGCCCTCAACACAGGGGGCTGAATGGAAACACCATATATTTT.

This clone appeared a single time. The rearrangement links TRBV6-2 or TRBV6-3 to TRBJ2-7, with a weak D call TRBD1 (6 bases). V lost 2 bases to trimming and J lost 3 bases, with 14 bases between them. This CDR3 has 15 amino acids. Germline V gene sequence: CDR1 MNHEY, CDR2 SVGEGT. CDR3 nucleotides: TGTGCCAGCAGTTACCTACAGGGAGTTCTCTACGAGCAGTACTTC. The encoded protein is CASSYLQGVLYEQYF.

As regards this clone: One end of the junction fails to match germline, which may point to a read error. The chain links TRBV7-7 to TRBJ2-3; TRBD2 aligns across 10 bases. The CDR3 has 15 amino acids. The V gene's germline CDR1 is SSHAT and CDR2 FNYEAQ (reference sequence). The CDR3 loop reads CASSPSGGAADTQYF. CDR3 in DNA: TGTGCTAGCAGCCCGAGCGGGGGGGCCGCAGATACGCAGTATTTT.

This chain connects TRBV27 to TRBJ2-1, with 8 bases matching TRBD1. J lost 8 bases, V lost 2 bases, and 5 bases had no gene match. Germline V gene data show CDR1 as MNHEY and CDR2 as SMNVEV (reference sequence). The CDR3 covers 14 residues. CDR3 protein: CASSLPDRAYEQFF. The CDR3 nucleotides read TGTGCCAGCAGTTTACCGGACAGGGCCTATGAGCAGTTCTTC.

V and J are TRBV27 and TRBJ1-1; D remains unclear. Germline V gene sequence: CDR1 MNHEY, CDR2 SMNVEV (reference sequence). CDR3 length: 14 residues. The V end was cut by 5 bases, the J end by 6 bases, with 16 bases between. In DNA form, the CDR3 reads TGTGCCAGCAGTCCCCGCGTCACGAGCCCTGAAGCTTTCTTT. This encodes CASSPRVTSPEAFF.

CDR3 DNA: TGTGCCAGCAGAAGACTCTCCACCACAGATACGCAGTATTTT. Translation gives CASRRLSTTDTQYF. The V call is TRBV6-5, the J call TRBJ2-3; D remains ambiguous. The germline V and J ends were trimmed by 6 bases and 2 bases, with 12 bases remaining between them. The CDR3 length is 14 residues. CDR1 MNHEY and CDR2 SVGAGI come from the germline V gene.

CDR3 coding DNA: TGTGCCAGCAGCACCCGACAGGATATGAACACTGAAGCTTTCTTT. Translation: CASSTRQDMNTEAFF. This chain connects TRBV11-2 to TRBJ1-1; TRBD1 might be the D (6 bases). Germline V gene data show CDR1 as SGHAT and CDR2 as FQNNGV. This CDR3 is 15 amino acids long. The germline V and J ends were trimmed by 5 bases and 0 bases, with 13 bases remaining between them. The full variable domain, with the rest looked up from reference TRBV11-2 and TRBJ1-1, is EAGVAQSPRYKIIEKRQSVAFWCNPISGHATLYWYQQILGQGPKLLIQFQNNGVVDDSQLPKDRFSAERLKGVDSTLKIQPAKLEDSAVYLCASSTRQDMNTEAFFGQGTRLTVV.

The chain employs TRBV11-2 and TRBJ1-1, with TRBD1 matching 9 bases. This CDR3 is built from 17 residues. Trimming took 6 bases from V and 11 from J; bases not matched to a gene: 22. Germline CDR1 reads SGHAT; CDR2 reads FQNNGV. The CDR3 region is CASRSSYGDRAPRGAFF. The CDR3 bases are TGTGCCAGCAGGTCCTCTTACGGGGACAGGGCCCCCCGCGGGGCTTTCTTT.

The gene calls are TRBV11-2 and TRBJ1-2; 9 bases fit TRBD1. The ends lost 4 bases at V and 0 bases at J; junction bases unmatched: 12. Germline V gives CDR1 SGHAT, CDR2 FQNNGV. CDR3 length: 18 residues. The CDR3 sequence is CASSSIKGQGFSNYGYTF. CDR3 nucleotide sequence: TGTGCCAGCAGCTCTATAAAGGGACAGGGCTTCTCTAACTATGGCTACACCTTC.